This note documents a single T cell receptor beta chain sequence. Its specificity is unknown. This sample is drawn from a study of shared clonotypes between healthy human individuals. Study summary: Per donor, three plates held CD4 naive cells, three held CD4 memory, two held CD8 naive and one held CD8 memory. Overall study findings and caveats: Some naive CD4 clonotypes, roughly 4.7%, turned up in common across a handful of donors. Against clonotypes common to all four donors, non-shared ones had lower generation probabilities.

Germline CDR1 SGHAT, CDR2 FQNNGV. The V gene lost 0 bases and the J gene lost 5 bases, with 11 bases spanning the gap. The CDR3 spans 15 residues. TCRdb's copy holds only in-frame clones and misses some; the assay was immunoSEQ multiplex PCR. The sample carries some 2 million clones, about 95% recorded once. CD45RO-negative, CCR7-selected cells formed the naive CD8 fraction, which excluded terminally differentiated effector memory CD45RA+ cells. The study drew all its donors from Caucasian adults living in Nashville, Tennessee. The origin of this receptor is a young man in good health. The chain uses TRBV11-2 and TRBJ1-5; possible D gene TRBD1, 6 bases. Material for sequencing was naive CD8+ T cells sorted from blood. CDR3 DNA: TGTGCCAGCAGCTTAGATCCCGGGGGCTATCAGCCCCAGCATTTT. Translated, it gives CASSLDPGGYQPQHF.